This T cell receptor (beta chain) was captured in a study of blood T cell repertoires in COVID-19. Categorization into cohorts depended on clinical history that participants reported. People in the exposed group encountered a COVID-19 case within 2 weeks before entering the study. This clone was seen a single time. The V segment lost 6 bases and the J segment 4 bases; nucleotides outside the gene matches: 12. Per germline, CDR1 LNHDA and CDR2 SQIVND (reference sequence). This CDR3 is built from 17 residues. As processed by the authors: Amplified reference gene primers provided the basis for estimating nucleated cell counts. The protocol was immunoSEQ multiplex PCR, while the TCRdb copy is restricted to in-frame clones and leaves out a portion. That table is the source of V, J and clone size, and D and trimming were worked out from the DNA. The sample lists 350,000 or so clones; almost 90% were seen once.

The clonotype originates from a woman aged 25 to 39 who had been exposed to COVID-19. Sequencing was carried out using PBMCs or T cells enriched from blood (not recorded which). V is TRBV19 and J is TRBJ2-1, with 10 bases identical to TRBD2. Here the CDR3 reads CASSRPPLAGEYNEQFF. CDR3 coding DNA: TGTGCCAGTAGCCGCCCTCCTCTAGCGGGAGAGTACAATGAGCAGTTCTTC.